This T cell receptor (beta chain) was identified in a study of T-cell memory formation after mild COVID-19. Study as a whole: TCR clusters were largely donor specific. Study-wide points: Of the contracting clones, CD4+ ones lay mainly in CM and EM, and CD8+ ones in EMRA. The appearance of some responding clones in pre-infection memory suggested that cross-reactive memory joined.

The V gene lost 0 bases and the J gene lost 5 bases, with 5 bases spanning the gap. Germline V gives CDR1 SGHRS, CDR2 YFSETQ. The CDR3 has 12 amino acids. Barcoded TCR alpha and TCR beta cDNA libraries with UMIs came from 5'RACE using constant-segment primers. MiXCR was run by TCRdb on the 5' RACE reads, yielding one entry per CDR3 protein. The sample holds approximately 490,000 distinct CDR3 sequences, roughly 22% seen once. This clonotype was found a few times. Its cognate antigen is unknown. J is TRBJ1-2 and V is TRBV5-1; no firm D call. The sequencing sample was made of PBMCs or a T cell subset sorted from them (not recorded which). The TCR comes from an adult woman who had mild COVID-19 (a few samples of this study predate the infection). Cell type and time point are not known. CDR3 in DNA: TGCGCCAGCAGCTTGGGGACGTATGGCTACACCTTC. It yields the protein CASSLGTYGYTF.